Listed below are T cell receptor beta chains from one sample, sequenced in a study of response to subunit inactivated influenza vaccine. TCRdb reanalysed the RT-PCR reads using MiXCR and keeps one entry per CDR3 protein. The sample lists 250,000 to 350,000 distinct CDR3 sequences, roughly 22% occurring once. The sample in question was PBMCs from blood, obtained 21 months after vaccination. These receptors all come from a man aged 50-75 years who received an inactivated influenza vaccine. CDR3s include the opening cysteine and the closing phenylalanine or tryptophan. Fields, in order: CDR3 protein, CDR3 DNA, D gene, V gene, J gene, clone size. D genes are given only for firm matches. For some rows the clone size is stated as once, few or many, or as a class when expanded; others skip it.

CDR3 protein: CASSKPNSGSSYEQYF
CDR3 DNA: TGTGCCAGCAGCAAACCAAATAGCGGTTCCTCCTACGAGCAGTACTTC
D gene: .
V gene: TRBV21-1
J gene: TRBJ2-7
clone size: .

CDR3 protein: CASGRNSNQPQHF
CDR3 DNA: TGTGCCAGCGGCAGAAATAGCAATCAGCCCCAGCATTTT
D gene: .
V gene: TRBV12-3/TRBV12-4
J gene: TRBJ1-5
clone size: many

CDR3 protein: CASSYMTGRSPLHF
CDR3 DNA: TGTGCCAGCAGTTACATGACAGGGAGGTCACCCCTCCACTTT
D gene: TRBD1
V gene: TRBV6-5
J gene: TRBJ1-6
clone size: .

CDR3 protein: CASSQGQGSTDTQYF
CDR3 DNA: TGTGCCAGCAGTCAGGGACAGGGAAGCACAGATACGCAGTATTTT
D gene: TRBD1
V gene: TRBV25-1
J gene: TRBJ2-3
clone size: many

CDR3 protein: CASSSSRGLTEAFF
CDR3 DNA: TGTGCCAGCAGCTCTTCCAGGGGGCTCACTGAAGCTTTCTTT
D gene: TRBD1
V gene: TRBV7-9
J gene: TRBJ1-1
clone size: many

CDR3 protein: CASSLSPRGRDGNATNEKLFF
CDR3 DNA: TGCGCCAGCAGCTTATCGCCGCGCGGACGGGACGGAAATGCAACTAATGAAAAACTGTTTTTT
D gene: .
V gene: TRBV5-1
J gene: TRBJ1-4
clone size: few

CDR3 protein: CSATGGTTNYEQYF
CDR3 DNA: TGCAGTGCTACGGGAGGGACTACCAACTACGAGCAGTACTTC
D gene: TRBD2
V gene: TRBV20-1
J gene: TRBJ2-7
clone size: .

CDR3 protein: CSARAPGPPEAFF
CDR3 DNA: TGCAGTGCTAGAGCGCCGGGTCCCCCTGAAGCTTTCTTT
D gene: .
V gene: TRBV20-1
J gene: TRBJ1-1
clone size: many

CDR3 protein: CASSQAESVRTDEQYF
CDR3 DNA: TGTGCCAGCAGCCAAGCGGAATCGGTTCGTACGGACGAGCAGTACTTC
D gene: .
V gene: TRBV3-1
J gene: TRBJ2-7
clone size: .

CDR3 protein: CASSTGPGNEQFF
CDR3 DNA: TGTGCCAGCAGCACTGGGCCCGGCAATGAGCAGTTCTTC
D gene: .
V gene: TRBV5-5
J gene: TRBJ2-1
clone size: .

CDR3 protein: CASRPGDRGFDEQFF
CDR3 DNA: TGTGCCAGCCGGCCGGGGGACAGGGGTTTCGATGAGCAGTTCTTC
D gene: TRBD1
V gene: TRBV6-1
J gene: TRBJ2-1
clone size: .

CDR3 protein: CASSRGGLDQPQHF
CDR3 DNA: TGTGCCAGCAGCCGGGGGGGGTTGGATCAGCCCCAGCATTTT
D gene: .
V gene: TRBV7-9
J gene: TRBJ1-5
clone size: .

CDR3 protein: CASSQGWENSNQPQHF
CDR3 DNA: TGCGCCAGCAGCCAAGGGTGGGAGAATAGCAATCAGCCCCAGCATTTT
D gene: .
V gene: TRBV4-3
J gene: TRBJ1-5
clone size: few

CDR3 protein: CASSLAATPIGEKLFF
CDR3 DNA: TGTGCCAGCAGCTTGGCCGCGACACCCATCGGTGAAAAACTGTTTTTT
D gene: .
V gene: TRBV5-5
J gene: TRBJ1-4
clone size: .

CDR3 protein: CASSLFPNTEAFF
CDR3 DNA: TGTGCCAGCAGTTTATTCCCGAACACTGAAGCTTTCTTT
D gene: .
V gene: TRBV27
J gene: TRBJ1-1
clone size: many

CDR3 protein: CASSLRGMGNEQFF
CDR3 DNA: TGTGCCAGCAGCTTACGCGGGATGGGCAATGAGCAGTTCTTC
D gene: .
V gene: TRBV7-8
J gene: TRBJ2-1
clone size: .

CDR3 protein: CSAIPAGGHQPQHF
CDR3 DNA: TGCAGTGCTATTCCTGCTGGGGGTCATCAGCCCCAGCATTTT
D gene: .
V gene: TRBV20-1
J gene: TRBJ1-5
clone size: few

CDR3 protein: CASSPAEGYEQYF
CDR3 DNA: TGCGCCAGCAGCCCCGCCGAAGGGTACGAGCAGTACTTC
D gene: .
V gene: TRBV4-1
J gene: TRBJ2-7
clone size: .

CDR3 protein: CASSLGTGLREAFF
CDR3 DNA: TGTGCCAGCAGCTTGGGGACAGGACTACGTGAAGCTTTCTTT
D gene: TRBD1
V gene: TRBV5-6
J gene: TRBJ1-1
clone size: .

CDR3 protein: CASSLTRGLDTQYF
CDR3 DNA: TGTGCCAGCAGCTTAACCAGGGGGCTAGATACGCAGTATTTT
D gene: TRBD1
V gene: TRBV11-2
J gene: TRBJ2-3
clone size: .

CDR3 protein: CASSFGTGKETQYF
CDR3 DNA: TGTGCCAGCAGCTTCGGGACAGGAAAAGAGACCCAGTACTTC
D gene: TRBD1
V gene: TRBV2
J gene: TRBJ2-5
clone size: few

CDR3 protein: CSARGDRAGLQPQHF
CDR3 DNA: TGCAGTGCTAGAGGGGACAGGGCAGGTCTCCAGCCCCAGCATTTT
D gene: TRBD1
V gene: TRBV20-1
J gene: TRBJ1-5
clone size: .

CDR3 protein: CATQGGLDSNQPQHF
CDR3 DNA: TGTGCCACCCAGGGGGGGCTGGATAGCAATCAGCCCCAGCATTTT
D gene: TRBD1
V gene: TRBV25-1
J gene: TRBJ1-5
clone size: .

CDR3 protein: CASSLAGVGWTEAFF
CDR3 DNA: TGTGCCAGCAGCTTGGCCGGGGTAGGGTGGACTGAAGCTTTCTTT
D gene: .
V gene: TRBV5-8
J gene: TRBJ1-1
clone size: .

CDR3 protein: CASSQETFYEQYF
CDR3 DNA: TGTGCCAGCAGCCAAGAGACATTCTACGAGCAGTACTTC
D gene: .
V gene: TRBV3-1
J gene: TRBJ2-7
clone size: few

CDR3 protein: CASRKTGVKNIQYF
CDR3 DNA: TGTGCCAGCAGGAAGACAGGCGTCAAAAACATTCAGTACTTC
D gene: .
V gene: TRBV12-3/TRBV12-4
J gene: TRBJ2-4
clone size: .

CDR3 protein: CASSPRWTSGGGETQYF
CDR3 DNA: TGCGCCAGCAGCCCGAGGTGGACTAGCGGAGGGGGAGAGACCCAGTACTTC
D gene: TRBD2
V gene: TRBV5-1
J gene: TRBJ2-5
clone size: few

CDR3 protein: CASSLSGGSQPQHF
CDR3 DNA: TGTGCCAGCAGTTTATCCGGGGGCAGTCAGCCCCAGCATTTT
D gene: .
V gene: TRBV28
J gene: TRBJ1-5
clone size: few

CDR3 protein: CASSHLAGGGELFF
CDR3 DNA: TGTGCCAGCAGTCATCTAGCGGGTGGCGGGGAGCTGTTTTTT
D gene: TRBD2
V gene: TRBV7-8
J gene: TRBJ2-2
clone size: .

CDR3 protein: CASSIGAKNIQYF
CDR3 DNA: TGTGCCAGCAGTATAGGGGCCAAAAACATTCAGTACTTC
D gene: .
V gene: TRBV25-1
J gene: TRBJ2-4
clone size: .

CDR3 protein: CATSGGTGTSGRDEQFF
CDR3 DNA: TGTGCCACCAGTGGGGGAACCGGGACTAGCGGGAGGGATGAGCAGTTCTTC
D gene: TRBD2
V gene: TRBV24-1
J gene: TRBJ2-1
clone size: .

CDR3 protein: CASSPRDPGYEQYF
CDR3 DNA: TGTGCCAGCAGCCCCCGGGACCCTGGCTACGAGCAGTACTTC
D gene: .
V gene: TRBV7-6
J gene: TRBJ2-7
clone size: .

CDR3 protein: CASNQPGQGWTEAFF
CDR3 DNA: TGTGCCAGCAACCAACCGGGACAGGGATGGACTGAAGCTTTCTTT
D gene: TRBD1
V gene: TRBV27
J gene: TRBJ1-1
clone size: few

CDR3 protein: CASRRFRESNQPQHF
CDR3 DNA: TGTGCCAGCAGGCGATTTCGGGAGAGCAATCAGCCCCAGCATTTT
D gene: .
V gene: TRBV28
J gene: TRBJ1-5
clone size: many

CDR3 protein: CASSKAGGTEAFF
CDR3 DNA: TGTGCCAGCAGTAAGGCAGGGGGCACTGAAGCTTTCTTT
D gene: TRBD1
V gene: TRBV5-5
J gene: TRBJ1-1
clone size: .

CDR3 protein: CSARDEVIISYEQYF
CDR3 DNA: TGCAGTGCTAGAGATGAGGTAATCATATCCTACGAGCAGTACTTT
D gene: .
V gene: TRBV20-1
J gene: TRBJ2-7
clone size: .

CDR3 protein: CASGCRFRDSTDTQYF
CDR3 DNA: TGTGCTAGTGGCTGTAGATTCCGGGACAGCACAGATACGCAGTATTTT
D gene: .
V gene: TRBV12-5
J gene: TRBJ2-3
clone size: once

CDR3 protein: CASSVGDPAIGYTF
CDR3 DNA: TGTGCCAGCAGCGTAGGGGACCCAGCGATTGGCTACACCTTC
D gene: .
V gene: TRBV9
J gene: TRBJ1-2
clone size: few

CDR3 protein: CASSQLSSGELFF
CDR3 DNA: TGTGCCAGCAGCCAATTGAGTTCCGGGGAGCTGTTTTTT
D gene: .
V gene: TRBV3-1
J gene: TRBJ2-2
clone size: .

CDR3 protein: CASSESRGNYGYTF
CDR3 DNA: TGTGCCAGCAGCGAGTCCAGGGGTAACTATGGCTACACCTTC
D gene: .
V gene: TRBV6-1
J gene: TRBJ1-2
clone size: few

CDR3 protein: CASSLAGWAGLPNYGYTF
CDR3 DNA: TGTGCCAGCAGTTTAGCGGGGTGGGCAGGCCTCCCTAACTATGGCTACACCTTC
D gene: .
V gene: TRBV12-3/TRBV12-4
J gene: TRBJ1-2
clone size: many

CDR3 protein: CASRTSGSTADTQYF
CDR3 DNA: TGTGCCAGCAGAACTAGCGGGAGTACGGCAGATACGCAGTATTTT
D gene: TRBD2
V gene: TRBV28
J gene: TRBJ2-3
clone size: .

CDR3 protein: CSARTGTGIGGYTF
CDR3 DNA: TGCAGTGCTAGAACCGGGACAGGGATTGGTGGCTACACCTTC
D gene: TRBD1
V gene: TRBV20-1
J gene: TRBJ1-2
clone size: few

CDR3 protein: CASSPNRISGNTIYF
CDR3 DNA: TGTGCCAGCAGCCCAAACCGAATCTCTGGAAACACCATATATTTT
D gene: .
V gene: TRBV7-9
J gene: TRBJ1-3
clone size: .

CDR3 protein: CASSLSSGGSTGELFF
CDR3 DNA: TGTGCCAGCAGTTTATCTAGCGGGGGGAGTACCGGGGAGCTGTTTTTT
D gene: TRBD2
V gene: TRBV12-3/TRBV12-4
J gene: TRBJ2-2
clone size: .

CDR3 protein: CASSESGLADYEQYF
CDR3 DNA: TGTGCCAGCAGTGAATCGGGACTAGCGGACTACGAGCAGTACTTC
D gene: TRBD2
V gene: TRBV2
J gene: TRBJ2-7
clone size: .

CDR3 protein: CAWILTSGNTIYF
CDR3 DNA: TGTGCCTGGATCTTAACCTCTGGAAACACCATATATTTT
D gene: .
V gene: TRBV30
J gene: TRBJ1-3
clone size: .

CDR3 protein: CASSLQGVYSNQPQHF
CDR3 DNA: TGTGCCAGCAGTTTACAGGGGGTCTATAGCAATCAGCCCCAGCATTTT
D gene: TRBD1
V gene: TRBV6-5
J gene: TRBJ1-5
clone size: .

CDR3 protein: CASQQQQGLTDTQYF
CDR3 DNA: TGCGCCAGTCAGCAACAACAGGGCCTCACAGATACGCAGTATTTT
D gene: .
V gene: TRBV5-1
J gene: TRBJ2-3
clone size: .

CDR3 protein: CATRSTVNTGELFF
CDR3 DNA: TGTGCCACCAGGTCGACAGTCAACACCGGGGAGCTGTTTTTT
D gene: .
V gene: TRBV15
J gene: TRBJ2-2
clone size: .

CDR3 protein: CASRYPGAQPQHF
CDR3 DNA: TGCGCCAGCAGATATCCCGGCGCTCAGCCCCAGCATTTT
D gene: .
V gene: TRBV5-1
J gene: TRBJ1-5
clone size: few

CDR3 protein: CASRGSGGASYEQYF
CDR3 DNA: TGTGCCAGCAGGGGCAGCGGGGGGGCGTCCTACGAGCAGTACTTC
D gene: TRBD2
V gene: TRBV7-2
J gene: TRBJ2-7
clone size: few

CDR3 protein: CASSPTLQGEQFF
CDR3 DNA: TGTGCCAGCTCACCGACGCTTCAGGGGGAGCAGTTCTTC
D gene: .
V gene: TRBV18
J gene: TRBJ2-1
clone size: .

CDR3 protein: CASSQEPKGSNEKLFF
CDR3 DNA: TGTGCCAGCAGCCAAGAACCGAAGGGGTCAAATGAAAAACTGTTTTTT
D gene: .
V gene: TRBV4-2
J gene: TRBJ1-4
clone size: few

CDR3 protein: CASSGFTNEKLFF
CDR3 DNA: TGTGCCAGCAGCGGTTTTACTAATGAAAAACTGTTTTTT
D gene: .
V gene: TRBV6-1
J gene: TRBJ1-4
clone size: few